Reported below is one T cell receptor beta chain. Memory CD4+ cells were the fraction left after CD45RA+ naive selection. Profiling relied on immunoSEQ multiplex PCR, and the TCRdb table lists in-frame clones only, not all of them. The sample yields 1,400,000 or so clones, about 98.5% seen once. The germline CDR1 and CDR2 sequences are MNHNS and SASEGT. The CDR3 length is 18 residues. The V gene lost 4 bases and the J gene lost 2 bases, with 23 bases spanning the gap. The sample belongs to a study of shared clonotypes between healthy human individuals. Across the study: A couple of female and a few male donors aged 18 to 49 were enrolled.

The genes are TRBV6-1 and TRBJ1-2; tentative D call: TRBD1 (5 bases). The clonotype comes from a man aged 30-40 years in good health. Sequences were obtained from naive CD4+ T cells sorted from blood. This sample's subset: CD45RA+ positively selected. CDR3 region: CASSALFTRVAGNYGYTF. Here the CDR3 DNA reads TGTGCCAGCAGTGCCCTTTTTACTCGGGTAGCAGGGAACTATGGCTACACCTTC.